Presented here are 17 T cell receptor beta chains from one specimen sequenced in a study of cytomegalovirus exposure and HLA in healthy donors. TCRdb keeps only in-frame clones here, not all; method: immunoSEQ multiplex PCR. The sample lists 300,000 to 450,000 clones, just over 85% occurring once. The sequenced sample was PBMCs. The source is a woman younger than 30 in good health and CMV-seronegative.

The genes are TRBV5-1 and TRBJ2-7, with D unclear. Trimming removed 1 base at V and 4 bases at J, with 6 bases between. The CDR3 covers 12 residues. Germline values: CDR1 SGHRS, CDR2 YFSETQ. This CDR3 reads CASSLNGYEQYF. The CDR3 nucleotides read TGCGCCAGCAGCTTGAACGGGTACGAGCAGTACTTC.

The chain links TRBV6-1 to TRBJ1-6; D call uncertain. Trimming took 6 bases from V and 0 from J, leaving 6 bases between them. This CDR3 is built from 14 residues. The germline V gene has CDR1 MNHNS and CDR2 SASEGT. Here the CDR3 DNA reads TGTGCCAGCAGATCAGGCTCCTATAATTCACCCCTCCACTTT. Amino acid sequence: CASRSGSYNSPLHF.

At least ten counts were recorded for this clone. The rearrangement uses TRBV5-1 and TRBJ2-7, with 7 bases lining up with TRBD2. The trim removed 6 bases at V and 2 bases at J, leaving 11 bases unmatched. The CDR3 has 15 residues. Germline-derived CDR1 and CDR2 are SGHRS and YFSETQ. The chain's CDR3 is CASTPGSGVTYEQYF. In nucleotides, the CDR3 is TGCGCCAGCACTCCAGGAAGCGGGGTCACCTACGAGCAGTACTTC.

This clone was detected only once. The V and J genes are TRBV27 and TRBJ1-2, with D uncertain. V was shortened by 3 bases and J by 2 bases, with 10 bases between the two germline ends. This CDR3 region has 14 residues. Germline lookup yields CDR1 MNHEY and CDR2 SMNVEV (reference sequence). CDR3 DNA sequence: TGTGCCAGCAGTTTCAACAGTGCCAACTATGGCTACACCTTC. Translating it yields CASSFNSANYGYTF.

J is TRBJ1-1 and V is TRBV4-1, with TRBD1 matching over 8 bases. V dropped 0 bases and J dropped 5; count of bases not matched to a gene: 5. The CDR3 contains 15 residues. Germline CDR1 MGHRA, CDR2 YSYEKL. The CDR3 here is CASSQDRTGRTEAFF. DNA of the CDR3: TGCGCCAGCAGCCAAGATAGGACAGGGCGGACTGAAGCTTTCTTT.

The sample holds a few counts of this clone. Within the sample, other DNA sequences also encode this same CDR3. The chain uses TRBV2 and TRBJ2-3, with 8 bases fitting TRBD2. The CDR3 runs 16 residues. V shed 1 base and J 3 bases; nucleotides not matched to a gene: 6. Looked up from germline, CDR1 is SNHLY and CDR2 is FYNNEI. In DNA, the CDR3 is TGTGCCAGCAGTGAAGGGGCGGGGGGCCCTACAGATACGCAGTATTTT. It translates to CASSEGAGGPTDTQYF.

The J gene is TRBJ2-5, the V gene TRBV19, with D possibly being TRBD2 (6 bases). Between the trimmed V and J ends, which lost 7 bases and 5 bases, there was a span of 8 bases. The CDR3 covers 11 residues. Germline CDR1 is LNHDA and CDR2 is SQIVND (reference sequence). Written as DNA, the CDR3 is TGTGCCAGTACAGGGAGGGAGACCCAGTACTTC. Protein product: CASTGRETQYF. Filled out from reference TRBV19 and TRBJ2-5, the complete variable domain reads DGGITQSPKYLFRKEGQNVTLSCEQNLNHDAMYWYRQDPGQGLRLIYYSQIVNDFQKGDIAEGYSVSREKKESFPLTVTSAQKNPTAFYLCASTGRETQYFGPGTRLLVL.

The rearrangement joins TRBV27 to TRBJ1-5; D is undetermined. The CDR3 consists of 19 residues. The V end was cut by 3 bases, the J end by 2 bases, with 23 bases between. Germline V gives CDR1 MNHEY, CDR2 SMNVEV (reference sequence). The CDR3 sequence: CASSFLGPGGMGGNQPQHF. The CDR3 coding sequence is TGTGCCAGCAGTTTCCTCGGCCCGGGAGGGATGGGCGGCAATCAGCCCCAGCATTTT.

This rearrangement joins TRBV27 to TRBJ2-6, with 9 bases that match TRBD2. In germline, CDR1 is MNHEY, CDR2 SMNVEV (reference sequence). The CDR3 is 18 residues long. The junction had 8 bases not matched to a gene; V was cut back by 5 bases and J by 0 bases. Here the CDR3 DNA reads TGTGCCAGCAGTAATATAGCGGGGGTAAACTCTGGGGCCAACGTCCTGACTTTC. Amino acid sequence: CASSNIAGVNSGANVLTF.

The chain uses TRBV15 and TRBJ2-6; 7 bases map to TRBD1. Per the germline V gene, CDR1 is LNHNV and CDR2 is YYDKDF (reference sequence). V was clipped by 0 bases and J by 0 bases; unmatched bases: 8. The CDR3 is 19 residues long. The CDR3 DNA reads TGTGCCACCAGCAGAGATGGAGAGGGGGCGGGCTCTGGGGCCAACGTCCTGACTTTC. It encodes CATSRDGEGAGSGANVLTF.

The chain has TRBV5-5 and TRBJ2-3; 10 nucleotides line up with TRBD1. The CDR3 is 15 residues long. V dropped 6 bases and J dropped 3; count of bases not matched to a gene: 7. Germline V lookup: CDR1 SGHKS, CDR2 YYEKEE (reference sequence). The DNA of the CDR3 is TGTGCCAGCATCATCGGACAGGGGGTTACAGATACGCAGTATTTT. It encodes CASIIGQGVTDTQYF.

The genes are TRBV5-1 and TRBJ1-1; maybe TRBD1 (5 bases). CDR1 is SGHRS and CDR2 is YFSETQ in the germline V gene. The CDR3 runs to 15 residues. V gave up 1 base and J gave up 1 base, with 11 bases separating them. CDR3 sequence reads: CASSLNVQENTEAFF. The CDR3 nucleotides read TGCGCCAGCAGCTTGAATGTACAGGAGAACACTGAAGCTTTCTTT.

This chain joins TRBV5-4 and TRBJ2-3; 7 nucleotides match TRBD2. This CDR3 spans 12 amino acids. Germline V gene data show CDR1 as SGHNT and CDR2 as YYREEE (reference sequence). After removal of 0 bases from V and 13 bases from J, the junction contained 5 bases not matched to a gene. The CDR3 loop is CASSLAGGYKYF. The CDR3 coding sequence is TGTGCCAGCAGCTTGGCGGGAGGTTATAAGTATTTT.

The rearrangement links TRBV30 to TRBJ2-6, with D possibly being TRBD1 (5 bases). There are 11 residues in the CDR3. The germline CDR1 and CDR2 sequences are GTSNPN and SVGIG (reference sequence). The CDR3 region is CAWGRTHVLTF. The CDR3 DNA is TGTGCTTGGGGCCGTACCCACGTCCTGACTTTC. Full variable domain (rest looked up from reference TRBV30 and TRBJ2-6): SQTIHQWPATLVQPVGSPLSLECTVEGTSNPNLYWYRQAAGRGLQLLFYSVGIGQISSEVPQNLSASRPQDRQFILSSKKLLLSDSGFYLCAWGRTHVLTFGAGSRLTVL.

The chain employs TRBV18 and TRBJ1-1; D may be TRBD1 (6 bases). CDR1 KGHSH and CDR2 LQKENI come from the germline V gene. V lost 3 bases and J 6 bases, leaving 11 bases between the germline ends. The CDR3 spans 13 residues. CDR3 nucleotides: TGTGCCAGCTCACCCGGACAGTTCCCTGAAGCTTTCTTT. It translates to CASSPGQFPEAFF.

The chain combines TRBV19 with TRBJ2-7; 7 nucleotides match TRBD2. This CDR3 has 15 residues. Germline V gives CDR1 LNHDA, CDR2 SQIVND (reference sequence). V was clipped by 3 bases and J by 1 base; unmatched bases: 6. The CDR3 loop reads CASSMGLAESYEQYF. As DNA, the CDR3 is TGTGCCAGTAGTATGGGGCTAGCGGAATCCTACGAGCAGTACTTC.

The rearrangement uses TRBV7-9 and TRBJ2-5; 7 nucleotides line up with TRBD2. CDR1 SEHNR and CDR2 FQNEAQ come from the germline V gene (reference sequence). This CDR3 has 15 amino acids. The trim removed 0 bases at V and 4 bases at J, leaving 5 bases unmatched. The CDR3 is CASSLAGGRAETQYF. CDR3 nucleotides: TGTGCCAGCAGCTTAGCGGGCGGGAGAGCAGAGACCCAGTACTTC.